The clone carrying this TCR beta chain was seen more than once but under ten times. Its antigen is as yet unknown. The record originates from a study of T cells after yellow fever vaccination. Whole-study findings and limits: Booster samples showed a return of most primary-vaccination clones (about 97% CD4, about 85% CD8). Repertoires sorted by FACS could include abundant clonotypes that are contaminants from the bulk population.

One entry per CDR3 protein results from TCRdb running MiXCR on the 5' RACE reads. The top ten clones hold 14% of a sample with about 550,000 distinct CDR3 sequences, over 15% of them seen once. Trimming at V came to 3 bases and at J to 1 base, leaving 5 bases not matched to a gene. In germline, CDR1 is SGHTA, CDR2 FQGTGA. The CDR3 contains 16 residues. This receptor was taken from a man aged 25-45 years who received the YFV17D yellow fever vaccine. The input for sequencing was PBMCs, taken 15 days after the yellow fever booster vaccination. This chain joins TRBV7-3 and TRBJ2-2, with TRBD1 identical over 7 bases. This CDR3 is CASSFPGTVNTGELFF. In DNA, the CDR3 is TGTGCCAGCAGCTTCCCCGGGACAGTGAACACCGGGGAGCTGTTTTTT. The full variable domain, completed using reference TRBV7-3 and TRBJ2-2, is GAGVSQTPSNKVTEKGKYVELRCDPISGHTALYWYRQSLGQGPEFLIYFQGTGAADDSGLPNDRFFAVRPEGSVSTLKIQRTERGDSAVYLCASSFPGTVNTGELFFGEGSRLTVL.